What follows are 9 T cell receptor beta chains derived from one specimen sequenced in a study of tumor T cells in aggressive B-cell lymphoma. Assay: immunoSEQ multiplex PCR; the TCRdb copy retains only in-frame clones and omits some. The data hold roughly 11,000 clones, with about 91% observed a single time. Sequenced: tumor tissue. Every receptor here comes from an adult with diffuse large B cell lymphoma.

The chain recombines TRBV12-5 with TRBJ1-3, with 7 bases matching TRBD1. The germline V gene encodes CDR1 LGHNT and CDR2 FRNRAP. V lost 5 bases and J lost 8; bases outside the gene matches: 9. The CDR3 contains 14 residues. As DNA, the CDR3 is TGTGCTAGTGGTCCGGGGACAGTCGTGGACACCATATATTTT. Encoded protein: CASGPGTVVDTIYF.

This chain links TRBV30 with TRBJ2-7; a weak D match, TRBD2 (5 bases). The CDR3 sequence is 14 residues long. The V gene lost 3 bases and the J gene lost 3 bases, with 15 bases spanning the gap. Per germline, CDR1 GTSNPN and CDR2 SVGIG (reference sequence). The CDR3 spells CAWSKAGRIYEQYF. In nucleotides, the CDR3 is TGTGCCTGGAGCAAGGCGGGCCGAATCTACGAGCAGTACTTC.

In its sample, this clone was seen once. J is TRBJ1-2 and V is TRBV7-2, with D unclear. CDR1 and CDR2 (germline): SGHTA, FQGNSA. Trimming removed 2 bases from V and 4 bases from J, with 14 bases in between. The CDR3 runs 15 residues. The CDR3 loop reads CTSSLSPGSVYGYTF. As DNA, the CDR3 is TGTACCAGCAGCTTATCGCCGGGGAGTGTCTATGGCTACACCTTC.

The CDR3 reads CASSPSGQDYGYTF. The CDR3 DNA follows: TGTGCCAGCTCACCATCAGGACAGGACTATGGCTACACCTTC. The gene calls are TRBV18 and TRBJ1-2; TRBD1 aligns across 7 bases. This CDR3 contains 14 residues. With 2 bases clipped from V and 3 bases from J, the junction kept 3 bases outside the gene matches. CDR1 KGHSH and CDR2 LQKENI come from the germline V gene.

The chain links TRBV28 to TRBJ1-2, with D perhaps matching TRBD1 (6 bases). This CDR3 is built from 14 residues. The germline V and J ends were trimmed by 3 bases and 4 bases, with 12 bases remaining between them. The germline V gene encodes CDR1 MDHEN and CDR2 SYDVKM. The CDR3 is CASSFRTVFYGYTF. The CDR3 DNA is TGTGCCAGCAGTTTCCGGACAGTGTTCTATGGCTACACCTTC.

The rearrangement uses TRBV2 and TRBJ2-7; 11 nucleotides line up with TRBD1. The germline gives CDR1 SNHLY, CDR2 FYNNEI. V was pared by 8 bases and J by 3 bases, with 3 bases of the junction left unmatched. CDR3 length: 13 amino acids. DNA of the CDR3: TGTGCCAGCCCAGGGACAGGGGGCTACGAGCAGTACTTC. Residues: CASPGTGGYEQYF.

This chain joins TRBV5-8 and TRBJ1-5; weak D call: TRBD1 (6 bases). Per the germline V gene, CDR1 is SGHTS and CDR2 is YDEGEE. The CDR3 contains 13 residues. Trimming left V 4 bases short and J 8 bases short, with 13 bases between. CDR3 amino acids: CASSENRDKPQHF. CDR3 nucleotide sequence: TGTGCCAGCAGCGAAAACAGGGACAAGCCCCAGCATTTT.

V usage is TRBV2 and J usage is TRBJ2-1, with TRBD2 identical over 11 bases. The CDR3 has 15 amino acids. V lost 1 base, J lost 6 bases, and 2 bases stayed unmatched. Germline assignment: CDR1 SNHLY and CDR2 FYNNEI. The CDR3 DNA reads TGTGCCAGCAGTGAAGAGGGACTAGCGGCCAATGAGCAGTTCTTC. Translated: CASSEEGLAANEQFF.

This chain links TRBV27 with TRBJ2-5; D perhaps matches TRBD2 (6 bases). Trimming shortened V by 7 bases and J by 5 bases, and 17 bases separated the two germline ends. CDR1 is MNHEY and CDR2 is SMNVEV in the germline V gene (reference sequence). CDR3 size: 14 residues. The CDR3 is CASKPGLGRETQYF. DNA for the CDR3: TGTGCCAGCAAACCGGGACTCGGAAGGGAGACCCAGTACTTC.